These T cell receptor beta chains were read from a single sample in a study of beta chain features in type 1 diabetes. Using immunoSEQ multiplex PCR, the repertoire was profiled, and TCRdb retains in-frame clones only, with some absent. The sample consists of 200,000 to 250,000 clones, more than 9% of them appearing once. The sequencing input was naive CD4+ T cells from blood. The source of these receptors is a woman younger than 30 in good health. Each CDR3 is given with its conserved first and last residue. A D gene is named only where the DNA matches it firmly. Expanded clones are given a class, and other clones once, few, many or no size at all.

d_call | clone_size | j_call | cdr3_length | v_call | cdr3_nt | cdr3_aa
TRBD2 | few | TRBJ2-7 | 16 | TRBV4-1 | TGCGCCAGCAGCCGACCCGGGACTAGCGGGAGTGTCGGGCAGTACTTC | CASSRPGTSGSVGQYF
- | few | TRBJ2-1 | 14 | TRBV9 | TGTGCCAGCAGCTCAGAGGTGGGGGCTCTTGAGCAGTTCTTC | CASSSEVGALEQFF
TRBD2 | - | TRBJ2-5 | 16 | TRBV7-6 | TGTGCCAGCAGCTTGGCGTCGGGGGGGGCTGGGGAGACCCAGTACTTC | CASSLASGGAGETQYF
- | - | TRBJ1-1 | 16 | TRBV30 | TGTGCCTGGAGTGGAGGCCGGGGTCGGAGGTACACTGAAGCTTTCTTT | CAWSGGRGRRYTEAFF
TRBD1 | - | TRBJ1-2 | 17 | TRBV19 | TGTGCCAGTAAGTTTGGGACAGGGCAGCCCGCGGTCTATGGCTACACCTTC | CASKFGTGQPAVYGYTF
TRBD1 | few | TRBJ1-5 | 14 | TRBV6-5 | TGTGCCAGCAAGAGGGACAGCAGTTATCAGCCCCAGCATTTT | CASKRDSSYQPQHF
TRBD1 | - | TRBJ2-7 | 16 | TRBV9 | TGTGCCAGCAGCTACCGGACAGGGGGATATGTCTACGAGCAGTACTTC | CASSYRTGGYVYEQYF
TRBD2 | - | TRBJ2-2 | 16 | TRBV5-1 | TGCGCCAGCAGCTTGGGCGCGGGAGTCGGAACCGGGGAGCTGTTTTTT | CASSLGAGVGTGELFF
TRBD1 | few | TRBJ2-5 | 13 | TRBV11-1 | TGTGCCAGCAGCTTGACAGGGGAAGAGACCCAGTACTTC | CASSLTGEETQYF
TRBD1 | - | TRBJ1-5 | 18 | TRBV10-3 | TGTGCCATCAGTGAGTCGACCCCGGGACAGGGAGTTGATCAGCCCCAGCATTTT | CAISESTPGQGVDQPQHF
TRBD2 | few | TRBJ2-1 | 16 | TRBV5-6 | TGTGCCAGCAGCTTGGTTGATAGCGGGGGGGCGGGTGAGCAGTTCTTC | CASSLVDSGGAGEQFF
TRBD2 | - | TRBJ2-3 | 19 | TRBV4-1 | TGCGCCAGCAGCCGAAGTCCGGGACTAGCGGGAGAGAGCACAGATACGCAGTATTTT | CASSRSPGLAGESTDTQYF
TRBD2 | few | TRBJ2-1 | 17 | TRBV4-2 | TGTGCCAGCAGCCAAGGGACTAGCGGGGGGCAGAACAATGAGCAGTTCTTC | CASSQGTSGGQNNEQFF
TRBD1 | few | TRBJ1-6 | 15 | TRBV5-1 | TGCGCCAGCAGCGTGGATTACAGGGGCGGTTCACCCCTCCACTTT | CASSVDYRGGSPLHF
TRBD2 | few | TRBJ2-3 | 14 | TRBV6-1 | TGTGCCAGCAGCCTAGCGGGGATAAGAGATACGCAGTATTTT | CASSLAGIRDTQYF
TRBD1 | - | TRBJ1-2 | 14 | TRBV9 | TGTGCCAGCAGCACGCGACAGGGAAGGGATGGCTACACCTTC | CASSTRQGRDGYTF
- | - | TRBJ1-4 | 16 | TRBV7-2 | TGTGCCAGCAGCTTATCCGTATCTAGGGGCTATGAAAAACTGTTTTTT | CASSLSVSRGYEKLFF
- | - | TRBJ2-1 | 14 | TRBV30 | TGTGCCTGGAGTGTACGTTCAGGGGTCGGGGAGCAGTTCTTC | CAWSVRSGVGEQFF
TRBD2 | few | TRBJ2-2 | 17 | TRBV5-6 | TGTGCCAGCAGCTCGGGACTAGCGGGAGCGAACACCGGGGAGCTGTTTTTT | CASSSGLAGANTGELFF
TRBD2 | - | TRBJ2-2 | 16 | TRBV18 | TGTGCCAGCTCACCACTTGAGGGAGCGGGGACCGGGGAGCTGTTTTTT | CASSPLEGAGTGELFF
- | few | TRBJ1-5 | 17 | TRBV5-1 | TGCGCCAGCAGCCCCGGGACACTTGGGAATAGCAATCAGCCCCAGCATTTT | CASSPGTLGNSNQPQHF